This T cell receptor (beta chain) originates from a study of CD8 T cells in Susac syndrome. Study conclusions and caveats: The study recognized that its TCR sequencing and HLA analysis covered a relatively small number of individuals.

With random hexamers, 0.5 to 1 ug RNA was reverse transcribed. Amplification of TCR beta CDR3 by immunoSEQ multiplex PCR spanned 54 Vbeta and 13 Jbeta. TCRdb passed the immunoSEQ multiplex PCR reads through MiXCR, listing each CDR3 protein once. The sample includes around 150,000 distinct CDR3 sequences, about 95% of them seen just once. The V end was cut by 7 bases, the J end by 6 bases, with 16 bases between. Germline V CDR1 and CDR2: SQVTM, ANQGSEA. This CDR3 spans 13 amino acids. With respect to this clonotype: Its cognate antigen is unknown.

Sequencing of TCR beta drew on CD8+ and CD4+ T cells from blood. Bulk CD8+ and CD4+ cells came from magnetic negative isolation; CD8+ TEMRA by FACS. The sequenced sample consisted of CD4+ T cells from PBMCs. V is TRBV29-1 and J is TRBJ2-1, with D uncertain. The TCR originated in a human donor with multiple sclerosis. The CDR3 DNA follows: TGCAGCGGAGGCTTGGATGTTCTCAATGAGCAGTTCTTC. The encoded protein is CSGGLDVLNEQFF.